The entry below describes one T cell receptor beta chain. Its antigen is not yet known. The input lacks base qualities; no much larger clone sits a single base away. Different DNA sequences within this sample yield the same CDR3. For the CD8 naive samples, CD45RO-negative cells were positively selected for CCR7, yielding a CD45RA+CCR7+ population from which TemRA cells were excluded. The donors were healthy, HIV-negative adults with no recently reported acute infections or vaccinations. Every donor was a Caucasian adult residing in Nashville, Tennessee, USA. Blood was collected by leukapheresis, and PBMCs were isolated by Ficoll-Histopaque density gradient centrifugation and then cryopreserved in liquid nitrogen vapor phase. Analytical flow cytometry was used to check the purity and quantity of each magnetically sorted T cell population. Genomic DNA was isolated from each sorted fraction and quantified by UV absorbance on a Nanodrop 2000c.

The cysteine opens and the phenylalanine closes a CDR3 of 12 amino acids. Only the CDR3 region is kept as DNA, spanning 36 bases read in frame from base 1. From the germline V gene, CDR1 is MNHNS and CDR2 is SASEGT. V is clipped by 2 bases and J by 3 bases, and the sequence between their germline boundaries is 5 bases long. The data are from a study of shared clonotypes between healthy human individuals (dated by TCRdb to 2020 to 2021). For context, the study as a whole: A few men and two women, aged 18 to 49 years, made up the cohort. Per donor, three plates each were used for CD4 naive and CD4 memory, two for CD8 naive, and one for CD8 memory. To estimate repertoire size and how much clonotypes are shared between individuals, the study performed deep sequencing of blood TCR repertoires from a few healthy adults. Different laboratories and diverse techniques were used to prepare libraries and sequence TCR repertoires, to increase sequencing depth and limit assay-specific biases. Per donor, leukapheresis produced somewhere between about 0.94 and 10 billion PBMCs. The full study reports these points: Sampling was restricted to blood, and TCR repertoires in tissues likely differ from the TCR repertoires found in blood. Based on pairwise subsampling, the degree of clonotype sharing among donors was expected to be affected by sequencing depth. Compared with non-shared clonotypes, clonotypes shared by all four sorted-subset donors had higher generation probabilities. Even with the large sequencing depth, rarefaction of the sorted-subset datasets indicated that sequencing was incomplete. Estimated clonotype richness was generally larger for naive than for memory subsets. Across a few donors, roughly 5.4% of naive CD4, approximately 3.6% of naive CD8, around 2.5% of memory CD4, and approximately 0.4% of memory CD8 clonotypes were shared. Because the study included a small number of donors, the genetic and exposure-history diversity represented was limited.

Using the deep immunoSEQ assay, multiplex PCR amplified TCR CDR3 regions from genomic DNA. Extracted genomic DNA from each cell subset was distributed evenly across all wells of several immunoSEQ 96-well plates, and each plate was treated as a replicate. Each replicate PCR for sorted subsets received 150 to 250 ng genomic DNA, equal to roughly 29,000 T cell genomes. Purified libraries were quantified with a Qubit 3.0 fluorometer, sized on a Bioanalyzer 2100, and re-quantified with the KAPA Library Quantification kit. Every immunoSEQ 96-well plate was sequenced on a separate single-read 150-cycle Illumina NextSeq 550 flow cell. The original pipeline was this. Because the immunoSEQ output held only junctional sequences and lacked quality scores, the filtering could not match the filtering applied to full-length reads. To assign V/J genes and CDR3, sequences were annotated using PyIR, a Python wrapper for IgBLAST v1.9, with IMGT germline references. Reads were removed for weak V/J assignments (E-value above 1e-6), missing CDR3, stop codons, out-of-frame junctions, or ambiguous translated residues. V3J clonotypes were defined as sequences sharing an identical inferred V gene, J gene, and CDR3 amino acid sequence. The percentage overlap between two repertoires was calculated by dividing the number of shared unique clonotypes by the size of the smaller repertoire. RTK rarefaction, the Chao1 estimator, and Recon v2.1 estimates of unobserved clonotypes were used to assess repertoire richness. Generation probabilities for all TCRbeta clonotypes obtained by the gDNA method from four donors were computed using OLGA. TCRdb holds this immuneACCESS table with in-frame rearrangements only. Some clones are missing; in checked studies, unresolved V genes explain under half, and the rest has no known cause. V, J and clone size are those of that table, while D and trimming were read from the DNA. Across this sample there are around 600,000 clones, with 95% to 98% seen only once. Around 0.3% of the sample rests with the top ten.

Sequencing was done on a sample of naive CD8+ T cells sorted from blood. The cell subset or site label on this specimen signifies: CD45RA+CCR7+. The sequence is built from TRBV6-1 and TRBJ2-7, with the D segment identity uncertain. This clonotype originated in a man aged 25-45 years in good health. CDR3 sequence: CASSESGYEQYF. The nucleotides read TGTGCCAGCAGTGAATCGGGCTACGAGCAGTACTTC.